The source of this TCR beta chain is a study of CD8 T cells in ankylosing spondylitis. Study-wide findings and caveats: Earlier work had already found some motif variants in reactive arthritis synovial fluid and blood. In ankylosing spondylitis patients, matched synovial fluid reportedly showed significant enrichment of disease-linked clones.

Preparation of TCR beta libraries was done by quantitative 5'-RACE with molecular barcodes. TCRdb redid the calling of the 5' RACE reads with MiXCR, one entry per CDR3 protein. The table lists fewer than 400,000 distinct CDR3 sequences, about 15% of them singletons. This clonotype was observed many times. As yet, its antigen is unknown. CDR3 length equals 12 residues. The V end was cut by 5 bases, the J end by 4 bases, with 8 bases between. The chain joins TRBV12-3 or TRBV12-4 to TRBJ1-2; D is unclear. This receptor was taken from a male donor with ankylosing spondylitis or in good health (not recorded which). Sequenced input: blood, either unsorted or a sorted T cell fraction (not recorded which). The CDR3 reads CASSVAFYGYTF. In DNA, the CDR3 is TGTGCCAGCAGTGTGGCGTTCTATGGCTACACCTTC.